The 18 T cell receptor beta chains below all came from one sample that was sequenced in a study of tumor-infiltrating lymphocytes in primary liver carcinoma. Germline DNA was extracted too, while blood RNA derived from unsorted whole blood. The template, about 540 ng total RNA, yielded TCR beta cDNA made with a constant-region primer. The TCR beta library was amplified through three nested multiplex PCR rounds in a modified ARM-PCR procedure. Amplification in the first two PCR rounds was performed using TRBV1-TRBV30 forward primers and a C-beta reverse primer for approximately 10 cycles each. TCRdb ran MiXCR on the multiplex PCR reads and lists one entry per CDR3 protein. This table has 320,000 or so distinct CDR3 sequences, roughly 60% appearing once. Material: peripheral blood. Source of these receptors: a middle-aged man with primary liver carcinoma and hepatitis B virus infection.

This chain uses TRBV6-5 with TRBJ2-5; D may correspond to TRBD1 or TRBD2 (5 bases each). Between the trimmed V and J ends, which lost 3 bases and 2 bases, there was a span of 13 bases. This CDR3 is built from 15 residues. CDR1 MNHEY and CDR2 SVGAGI come from the germline V gene. The CDR3 coding sequence is TGTGCCAGCAGTTATTCGTTTGGGGGTCAAGAGACCCAGTACTTC. Translating gives CASSYSFGGQETQYF.

There are many counts of this clonotype. The genes are TRBV4-1 and TRBJ2-5; perhaps TRBD2 as D (6 bases). Germline loops: CDR1 MGHRA, CDR2 YSYEKL. The CDR3 is 14 amino acids. V shed 6 bases and J shed 5 bases, with 16 bases lying between them. CDR3 sequence: CASRKEEGRETQYF. CDR3 coding DNA: TGCGCCAGCAGAAAGGAGGAGGGACGGGAGACCCAGTACTTC.

The sample holds one count of this clonotype. Germline and junction disagree at one end, which may indicate a read error. This chain connects TRBV11-3 to TRBJ2-5; 7 positions agree with TRBD2. Germline V lookup: CDR1 SGHNT, CDR2 YENEEA. The CDR3 has 22 residues. The CDR3 sequence is CASSLVVPSTSKEDVDQGTQYF. The CDR3 nucleotides are TGTGCCAGCAGCTTAGTAGTCCCCTCGACTAGCAAAGAAGATGTAGACCAAGGGACCCAATACTTC.

The CDR3 here is CASSGTRDTGELFF. The DNA for the CDR3 is TGTGCCAGCTCCGGGACCAGAGACACCGGGGAGCTGTTTTTT. The chain uses TRBV6-1 and TRBJ2-2; D may match TRBD1 or TRBD2 (5 bases each). V lost 8 bases and J 3 bases, leaving 13 bases between the germline ends. Germline V gives CDR1 MNHNS, CDR2 SASEGT. The CDR3 length is 14 residues.

Points on this clonotype: This may be a read error, as it is one base from a much larger clone. This chain joins TRBV6-6 and TRBJ1-5; D unresolved. Per the germline V gene, CDR1 is MNHNY and CDR2 is SVGAGI (reference sequence). The CDR3 totals 17 residues. CDR3 sequence: CASSNPPGQFGNQLQHF. The CDR3 DNA reads TGTGCCAGCAGTAACCCTCCCGGTCAGTTCGGCAATCAGCTCCAGCATTTT.

For this clonotype: At one boundary the junction diverges from the germline segment, which might be a read error. The genes are TRBV12-3 or TRBV12-4 and TRBJ2-3; 8 positions match TRBD2. CDR3 length: 14 amino acids. The CDR3 spells CASSPSGSTDTRYF. The CDR3 nucleotides read TGCGCCAGCAGTCCTAGCGGGTCTACAGATACGCGGTATTTT.

Remarks on this clonotype: One end of the junction varies from germline; a read error may be responsible. The rearrangement links TRBV7-8 to TRBJ1-5; D uncertain. Germline-derived CDR1 and CDR2 are SGHVS and FQNEAQ. This CDR3 is 14 amino acids long. The CDR3 sequence: CASSLAAGLPPRHF. The CDR3 DNA follows: TGTGCCAGCAGCTTAGCGGCGGGGTTGCCGCCCCGGCATTTT. The whole variable domain, filled in from reference TRBV7-8 and TRBJ1-5, reads GAGVSQSPRYKVAKRGQDVALRCDPISGHVSLFWYQQALGQGPEFLTYFQNEAQLDKSGLPSDRFFAERPEGSVSTLKIQRTQQEDSAVYLCASSLAAGLPPRHFGDGTRLSIL.

This clonotype showed up just a few times. The J gene is TRBJ2-3, the V gene TRBV28, with D possibly being TRBD1 (6 bases). V shed 5 bases and J shed 8 bases, with 14 bases lying between them. CDR3 size: 13 residues. The V gene's germline CDR1 is MDHEN and CDR2 SYDVKM. The CDR3 nucleotides are TGTGCCAGCAGTAGGGAGACAGGACGTACGCAGTATTTT. Encoded protein: CASSRETGRTQYF.

Comments on this clonotype: The CDR3 carries no conserved terminal phenylalanine or tryptophan, so it likely arises from a read error. The chain links TRBV11-3 to TRBJ2-7; D is unclear. V gave up 5 bases and J gave up 3 bases, with 14 bases separating them. The CDR3 sequence is 14 residues long. In germline, CDR1 is SGHNT, CDR2 YENEEA. This CDR3 reads CASSPVTRDYEQYL. Written as DNA, the CDR3 is TGTGCCAGCAGCCCCGTCACGCGTGACTACGAGCAGTACCTC.

V and J are TRBV24-1 and TRBJ2-3; maybe TRBD1 (5 bases). The CDR3 runs to 14 residues. V dropped 4 bases and J dropped 3 bases, with 10 bases sitting between them. Per the germline V gene, CDR1 is KGHDR and CDR2 is SFDVKD. CDR3: CATSDLRGTDTQYF. In DNA form, the CDR3 reads TGTGCCACCAGTGACCTTAGGGGTACAGATACGCAGTATTTT.

This clonotype was recorded a few times. V usage is TRBV12-3 or TRBV12-4 and J usage is TRBJ1-2; no clear D. The V and J ends lost 6 bases and 7 bases respectively, with 12 bases between them. The CDR3 covers 12 residues. The CDR3 loop is CASSYRKGGYTF. The CDR3 DNA follows: TGTGCCAGCAGCTATCGGAAAGGTGGCTACACCTTC.

Remarks on this clonotype: A read error may be the cause here, since a much bigger clone is one base away. This sequence joins TRBV6-2 or TRBV6-3 and TRBJ1-1, with D unclear. V dropped 2 bases and J dropped 6 bases, with 13 bases sitting between them. This CDR3 region has 14 residues. Germline V gene sequence: CDR1 MNHEY, CDR2 SVGEGT. Written as DNA, the CDR3 is TGTGCCAGCAGTTACGGTGACATGGGCGCTGAAGCTTTCTTT. This translates into CASSYGDMGAEAFF.

As regards this clonotype: This may be a read error: a much more frequent sequence differs by one nucleotide. The chain has TRBV29-1 and TRBJ2-2; no clear D. Germline CDR1 reads SQVTM; CDR2 reads ANQGSEA. The CDR3 has 15 amino acids. Trimming cost V 0 bases and J 7 bases, with 15 bases left between them. CDR3 DNA: TGCAGCGTTGAAGATCCGGGCAGCCCGGGCGGGGAGCTGTTTTTT. This encodes CSVEDPGSPGGELFF.

The sample holds many counts of this clonotype. V is TRBV6-5 and J is TRBJ1-2, with 8 bases that match TRBD1. With 0 bases clipped from V and 8 bases from J, the junction kept 11 bases outside the gene matches. Germline V gene lookup returns CDR1 MNHEY and CDR2 SVGAGI. The CDR3 covers 16 residues. In DNA form, the CDR3 reads TGTGCCAGCAGTTACTCGACAGGGGCCACCCAGGGCGGCTACACCTTC. Amino acids: CASSYSTGATQGGYTF.

As to this clonotype: A read error is likely, as this CDR3 ends without the conserved phenylalanine or tryptophan. No DNA is shown, since the ends of the CDR3 on it are uncertain; the CDR3 is the one TCRdb lists. The chain uses TRBV4-1 and TRBJ2-1; TRBD2, as called in the table, went unchecked against the DNA. The CDR3 adds up to 13 amino acids, both ends counted. Germline loops: CDR1 MGHRA, CDR2 YSYEKL. The CDR3 sequence: CASSPTSLYEQLS.

As concerns this clonotype: At one of its ends the junction is not consistent with the germline gene, which may arise from a read error. The rearrangement links TRBV12-3 or TRBV12-4 to TRBJ1-5; D gene ambiguous. The CDR3 is made up of 14 amino acids. For the CDR3, the DNA is TGTACCAGCAGTTTGTCGGATACCAATCAGCCCCAGCATTTT. Its protein product is CTSSLSDTNQPQHF.

The chain recombines TRBV7-9 with TRBJ1-2, with 9 bases identical to TRBD1. V shed 5 bases and J 10 bases; nucleotides not matched to a gene: 17. The CDR3 is 16 residues long. CDR1 is SEHNR, CDR2 FQNEAQ, per germline (reference sequence). The CDR3 sequence is CASSRGMVQGAKDYTF. Written as DNA, the CDR3 is TGTGCCAGCAGCCGAGGAATGGTACAGGGGGCAAAAGACTACACCTTC.

CDR3 loop: CANSHRGSYNEQFF. In nucleotides, the CDR3 is TGTGCCAACAGTCACAGAGGCTCCTACAATGAGCAGTTCTTC. The chain employs TRBV5-8 and TRBJ2-1, with no clear D. Trimming pared 9 bases from V and 0 bases from J, leaving 13 bases between. The CDR3 has 14 residues. The germline V gene has CDR1 SGHTS and CDR2 YDEGEE.